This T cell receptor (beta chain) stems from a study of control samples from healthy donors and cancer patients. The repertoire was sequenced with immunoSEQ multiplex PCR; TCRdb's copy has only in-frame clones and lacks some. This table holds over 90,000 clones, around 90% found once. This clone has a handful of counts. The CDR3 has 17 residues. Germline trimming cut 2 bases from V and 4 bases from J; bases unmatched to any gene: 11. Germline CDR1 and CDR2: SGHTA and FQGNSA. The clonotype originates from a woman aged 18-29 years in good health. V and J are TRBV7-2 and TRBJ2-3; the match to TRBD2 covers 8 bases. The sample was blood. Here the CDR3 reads CASSLHGSGGAADTQYF. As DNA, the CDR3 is TGTGCCAGCAGCTTACATGGTTCGGGGGGGGCTGCAGATACGCAGTATTTT.